These 27 T cell receptor beta chains share one sample of origin, sequenced in a study of blood T cell repertoires in COVID-19. Sequenced by immunoSEQ multiplex PCR; TCRdb stores in-frame clones only, minus some. The sample contains roughly 98,000 clones, almost 95% of which appear only once. What was sequenced was peripheral blood. These receptors were collected from a woman aged 55-69 years with active COVID-19.

The rearrangement uses TRBV2 and TRBJ1-3; 9 nucleotides align to TRBD1. The CDR3 totals 15 residues. J lost 2 bases, V lost 6 bases, and 5 bases had no gene match. Germline loops: CDR1 SNHLY, CDR2 FYNNEI. For the CDR3, the DNA is TGTGCCAGCAGGGGGGACAGGGCCACTGGAAACACCATATATTTT. It encodes CASRGDRATGNTIYF.

The chain is built from TRBV12-5 and TRBJ1-2; the match to TRBD1 covers 9 bases. The CDR3 sequence is 15 residues long. Germline CDR1 is LGHNT and CDR2 is FRNRAP. J lost 6 bases, V lost 2 bases, and 7 bases had no gene match. Here the CDR3 DNA reads TGTGCTAGTGGTTTGAACAGGGGGCGCAGCGATGGCTACACCTTC. Its protein is CASGLNRGRSDGYTF.

The V and J genes are TRBV18 and TRBJ1-3; 8 nucleotides agree with TRBD1. Looked up from germline, CDR1 is KGHSH and CDR2 is LQKENI. The CDR3 sequence is 15 residues long. The V and J ends lost 3 bases and 0 bases, in that order; junction bases with no gene match: 1. CDR3 residues: CASSPGQVSGNTIYF. In DNA, the CDR3 is TGTGCCAGCTCACCGGGACAGGTCTCTGGAAACACCATATATTTT.

The rearrangement uses TRBV7-9 and TRBJ2-5, with D perhaps matching TRBD1 (6 bases). The ends were cut back, 3 bases at V and 1 base at J, with 9 bases in the middle. Germline values: CDR1 SEHNR, CDR2 FQNEAQ (reference sequence). This CDR3 is built from 14 residues. CDR3 in amino acids: CASSFGQFQETQYF. The DNA of the CDR3 is TGTGCCAGCAGCTTCGGACAGTTCCAAGAGACCCAGTACTTC.

This chain connects TRBV6-5 to TRBJ2-4; TRBD1 agrees at 7 bases. CDR1 and CDR2 (germline): MNHEY, SVGAGI. This CDR3 contains 15 residues. V dropped 4 bases and J dropped 1; count of bases not matched to a gene: 4. The CDR3 nucleotides are TGTGCCAGCAGTTCCCTGACAGGGGCCAAAAACATTCAGTACTTC. Amino acids: CASSSLTGAKNIQYF.

The chain joins TRBV2 to TRBJ2-5; unclear D gene. CDR1 is SNHLY, CDR2 FYNNEI, per germline. The CDR3 has 13 amino acids. Trimming left V 6 bases short and J 2 bases short, with 10 bases between. In DNA form, the CDR3 reads TGTGCCAGCAGAGAACGCCAGCAAGAGACCCAGTACTTC. Residues: CASRERQQETQYF.

The rearrangement links TRBV7-9 to TRBJ2-7; the match to TRBD2 covers 7 bases. CDR1 SEHNR and CDR2 FQNEAQ come from the germline V gene (reference sequence). The CDR3 runs 18 residues. V was pared by 0 bases and J by 2 bases, with 13 bases of the junction left unmatched. The CDR3 nucleotides are TGTGCCAGCAGCTTAGCGGGGGTTGGGAGGGGCAAACCCTACGAGCAGTACTTC. It specifies CASSLAGVGRGKPYEQYF.

A few counts support this clone. The rearrangement links TRBV18 to TRBJ1-5; D is unresolved. Germline V gene data show CDR1 as KGHSH and CDR2 as LQKENI. The CDR3 consists of 16 residues. Trimming pared 5 bases from V and 0 bases from J, leaving 14 bases between. The CDR3: CASSSGPPPSNQPQHF. CDR3 in DNA: TGTGCCAGCTCATCAGGCCCACCACCTAGCAATCAGCCCCAGCATTTT.

The chain recombines TRBV9 with TRBJ2-7; D possibly corresponds to TRBD1 (6 bases). Looked up from germline, CDR1 is SGDLS and CDR2 is YYNGEE. Trimming took 1 base from V and 3 from J, leaving 8 bases between them. This CDR3 spans 13 amino acids. The CDR3 DNA reads TGTGCCAGCAGCGTAAGGGACAACTACGAGCAGTACTTC. Translating it yields CASSVRDNYEQYF.

The chain is built from TRBV4-1 and TRBJ1-4, with 10 bases matching TRBD1. CDR3 length: 15 amino acids. Losses at the gene ends were 4 bases for V and 4 bases for J; bases not matched to a gene: 3. The germline gives CDR1 MGHRA, CDR2 YSYEKL. The CDR3 here is CASSPRDRGNEKLFF. CDR3 nucleotides: TGCGCCAGCAGCCCCCGGGACAGGGGTAATGAAAAACTGTTTTTT.

The chain combines TRBV18 with TRBJ2-1; TRBD1 agrees at 7 bases. Germline lookup yields CDR1 KGHSH and CDR2 LQKENI. CDR3 size: 17 residues. V lost 4 bases, J lost 5 bases, and 14 bases stayed unmatched. CDR3 sequence (DNA): TGTGCCAGCTCACAGAACCAGGGGACAGACACAAACAATGAGCAGTTCTTC. Protein sequence: CASSQNQGTDTNNEQFF. Drawing the rest from reference TRBV18 and TRBJ2-1, the complete variable domain is NAGVMQNPRHLVRRRGQEARLRCSPMKGHSHVYWYRQLPEEGLKFMVYLQKENIIDESGMPKERFSAEFPKEGPSILRIQQVVRGDSAAYFCASSQNQGTDTNNEQFFGPGTRLTVL.

The chain combines TRBV7-8 with TRBJ2-5; tentative D call: TRBD1 (6 bases). V lost 1 base and J 2 bases, leaving 14 bases between the germline ends. Germline V CDR1 and CDR2: SGHVS, FQNEAQ. CDR3 length: 16 amino acids. The DNA for the CDR3 is TGTGCCAGCAGCTTAGTCGGGACACCAGGGCAAGAGACCCAGTACTTC. It specifies CASSLVGTPGQETQYF.

This sequence joins TRBV6-2 or TRBV6-3 and TRBJ2-7, with 11 bases aligning to TRBD2. The V and J ends lost 0 bases and 5 bases, in that order; junction bases with no gene match: 9. The CDR3 runs 17 residues. CDR1 and CDR2 (germline): MNHEY, SVGEGT. CDR3 nucleotide sequence: TGTGCCAGCAGTTACTCTACGGGTAGCGGGAGGGTCGACGAGCAGTACTTC. It yields the protein CASSYSTGSGRVDEQYF.

The V call is TRBV10-3, the J call TRBJ1-3, with TRBD1 matching over 8 bases. With 3 bases clipped from V and 0 bases from J, the junction kept 7 bases outside the gene matches. The CDR3 runs to 17 residues. Germline V lookup: CDR1 ENHRY, CDR2 SYGVKD. In DNA form, the CDR3 reads TGTGCCATCAGTGAAGCAGGGGGCACAATCTCTGGAAACACCATATATTTT. Translation gives CAISEAGGTISGNTIYF.

The chain couples TRBV30 to TRBJ1-1; D unclear. This CDR3 has 11 amino acids. Germline V gives CDR1 GTSNPN, CDR2 SVGIG (reference sequence). Trimming cost V 2 bases and J 8 bases, with 9 bases left between them. The CDR3 nucleotides read TGTGCCTGGAGTCCACAGCTAGAAGCTTTCTTT. It specifies CAWSPQLEAFF.

This chain connects TRBV7-9 to TRBJ1-5; D is uncertain. With 4 bases removed from V and 4 bases from J, the gap between germline ends came to 5 bases. The germline V gene has CDR1 SEHNR and CDR2 FQNEAQ (reference sequence). The CDR3 consists of 12 residues. The CDR3 DNA reads as TGTGCCAGCAGCTATTTAAATCAGCCCCAGCATTTT. Its translation: CASSYLNQPQHF.

The J gene is TRBJ2-1, the V gene TRBV3-1 (or the pseudogene TRBV3-2); D possibly corresponds to TRBD2 (5 bases). Between the trimmed V and J ends, which lost 3 bases and 6 bases, there was a span of 15 bases. CDR3 length equals 15 residues. CDR1 and CDR2 from the germline V gene are LGHDT and YNNKEL (reference sequence). The CDR3 loop is CASSHRASPPNEQFF. The DNA of the CDR3 is TGTGCCAGCAGCCATCGGGCTAGCCCCCCCAATGAGCAGTTCTTC.

The V call is TRBV28, the J call TRBJ1-5; 7 bases are a match to TRBD1. V shed 2 bases, J shed 5 bases, and the junction held 6 bases outside the gene matches. The CDR3 is 15 residues long. CDR1 and CDR2 (germline): MDHEN, SYDVKM. DNA for the CDR3: TGTGCCAGCAGTTTAGCCAGGGGGGCCGATCAGCCCCAGCATTTT. Its translation is CASSLARGADQPQHF.

The genes are TRBV7-9 and TRBJ1-2; TRBD1 agrees at 8 bases. The germline gives CDR1 SEHNR, CDR2 FQNEAQ (reference sequence). V was clipped by 5 bases and J by 9 bases; unmatched bases: 11. This CDR3 is built from 14 residues. CDR3 DNA: TGTGCCAGCAGCCAAAGGACAGGGCTATCTAGCTACACCTTC. Translated, it gives CASSQRTGLSSYTF.

This clone was picked up one time. This chain connects TRBV19 to TRBJ1-3; D call uncertain. Deletions cut 7 bases from V and 7 bases from J, with 5 bases between. The germline V gene encodes CDR1 LNHDA and CDR2 SQIVND (reference sequence). The CDR3 totals 10 residues. CDR3 sequence reads: CASTGNTIYF. CDR3 nucleotides: TGTGCCAGTACGGGTAACACCATATATTTT.

The chain combines TRBV19 with TRBJ2-7; D is uncertain. CDR3 length: 13 amino acids. CDR1 and CDR2 from the germline V gene are LNHDA and SQIVND (reference sequence). The ends were cut back, 4 bases at V and 3 bases at J, with 10 bases in the middle. CDR3 sequence (DNA): TGTGCCAGTAGTACCCTTCTGAGCTACGAGCAGTACTTC. It translates to CASSTLLSYEQYF. Complete variable domain (other parts from reference TRBV19 and TRBJ2-7): DGGITQSPKYLFRKEGQNVTLSCEQNLNHDAMYWYRQDPGQGLRLIYYSQIVNDFQKGDIAEGYSVSREKKESFPLTVTSAQKNPTAFYLCASSTLLSYEQYFGPGTRLTVT.

This rearrangement joins TRBV28 to TRBJ1-1; D remains unclear. The V and J ends lost 3 bases and 10 bases respectively, with 12 bases between them. The CDR3 runs 12 residues. CDR1 and CDR2 (germline): MDHEN, SYDVKM. CDR3 amino acids: CASSFLYGVAFF. The CDR3 nucleotides are TGTGCCAGCAGTTTCCTGTACGGTGTAGCTTTCTTT. The entire variable domain, with the rest obtained from reference TRBV28 and TRBJ1-1, is as follows: DVKVTQSSRYLVKRTGEKVFLECVQDMDHENMFWYRQDPGLGLRLIYFSYDVKMKEKGDIPEGYSVSREKKERFSLILESASTNQTSMYLCASSFLYGVAFFGQGTRLTVV.

This chain links TRBV5-1 with TRBJ2-7; 16 nucleotides align to TRBD2. The V segment lost 4 bases and the J segment 0 bases; nucleotides outside the gene matches: 4. The germline V gene has CDR1 SGHRS and CDR2 YFSETQ. This CDR3 comprises 17 residues. Here the CDR3 reads CASSKGLAGGPSYEQYF. In nucleotides, the CDR3 is TGCGCCAGCAGCAAGGGACTAGCGGGAGGGCCCTCCTACGAGCAGTACTTC.

V is TRBV7-8 and J is TRBJ2-1; the D is unclear. The V gene lost 5 bases and the J gene lost 0 bases, with 17 bases spanning the gap. Germline-derived CDR1 and CDR2 are SGHVS and FQNEAQ. The CDR3 sequence is 17 residues long. CDR3 amino acids: CASSPRPLASSYNEQFF. The DNA for the CDR3 is TGTGCCAGCAGCCCCCGGCCCTTAGCAAGCTCCTACAATGAGCAGTTCTTC.

The chain combines TRBV7-2 with TRBJ1-1; D is possibly TRBD1 (5 bases). CDR3 length: 14 amino acids. Germline lookup yields CDR1 SGHTA and CDR2 FQGNSA. V was cut by 7 bases and J by 1 base, with 13 bases left in between. Written as DNA, the CDR3 is TGTGCCAGCATCTGGGACGGGGGGAACACTGAAGCTTTCTTT. Its translation: CASIWDGGNTEAFF.

The rearrangement joins TRBV13 to TRBJ2-3; D call uncertain. The V and J ends lost 4 bases and 2 bases respectively, with 16 bases between them. CDR1 and CDR2 (germline): PRHDT, FYEKMQ (reference sequence). This CDR3 contains 16 residues. The CDR3 nucleotides read TGTGCCAGCAGCTCAAAAGAACAATATTACACAGATACGCAGTATTTT. This encodes CASSSKEQYYTDTQYF. Combining the CDR3 with reference TRBV13 and TRBJ2-3 gives the whole variable domain AAGVIQSPRHLIKEKRETATLKCYPIPRHDTVYWYQQGPGQDPQFLISFYEKMQSDKGSIPDRFSAQQFSDYHSELNMSSLELGDSALYFCASSSKEQYYTDTQYFGPGTRLTVL.

This sequence joins TRBV7-9 and TRBJ1-4, with D tentatively TRBD1 (6 bases). Germline V gene data show CDR1 as SEHNR and CDR2 as FQNEAQ (reference sequence). The CDR3 contains 16 residues. Trimming pared 5 bases from V and 6 bases from J, leaving 19 bases between. As DNA, the CDR3 is TGTGCCAGCAGCCCTCAGAAGGCAGGGGCTTATGAAAAACTGTTTTTT. As protein: CASSPQKAGAYEKLFF.